Listed here are 17 T cell receptor beta chains from one sample, sequenced in a study of CD4 T cells in relation to SARS-CoV-2 and coronaviruses. Antigens of these TCRs are unknown. The table came from immunoSEQ multiplex PCR; TCRdb's copy has only in-frame clones and leaves some out. The sample records 30,000 to 45,000 clones, about 80% being singletons. Source material: memory CD4+ T cells from PBMCs, cultured in vitro. The receptor source for this set is an adult with COVID-19.

The chain carries TRBV7-2 and TRBJ2-1; perhaps TRBD2 as D (6 bases). This CDR3 contains 17 residues. Trimming removed 5 bases at V and 8 bases at J, with 25 bases between. Germline-derived CDR1 and CDR2 are SGHTA and FQGNSA. The CDR3 nucleotides are TGTGCCAGCAGCGCAGGGTCCGTTGGGGGGAGAGACGATGAGCAGTTCTTC. Its protein product is CASSAGSVGGRDDEQFF.

The J gene is TRBJ2-2, the V gene TRBV9, with D perhaps TRBD2 (5 bases). Trimming left V 4 bases short and J 8 bases short, with 12 bases between. This CDR3 is 13 amino acids long. Per the germline V gene, CDR1 is SGDLS and CDR2 is YYNGEE. CDR3 in amino acids: CASSYAGEGELFF. The CDR3 DNA follows: TGTGCCAGCAGCTACGCGGGTGAAGGGGAGCTGTTTTTT.

The CDR3 loop is CASSLDRGQPQHF. The CDR3 DNA follows: TGTGCCAGCAGCCTCGACAGGGGGCAGCCCCAGCATTTT. This chain joins TRBV5-5 and TRBJ1-5; the match to TRBD1 covers 9 bases. Unmatched junction bases numbered 3, after V lost 4 bases and J lost 7 bases. The CDR3 has 13 residues. CDR1 SGHKS and CDR2 YYEKEE come from the germline V gene (reference sequence). Combining the CDR3 with reference TRBV5-5 and TRBJ1-5 gives the whole variable domain DAGVTQSPTHLIKTRGQQVTLRCSPISGHKSVSWYQQVLGQGPQFIFQYYEKEERGRGNFPDRFSARQFPNYSSELNVNALLLGDSALYLCASSLDRGQPQHFGDGTRLSIL.

J is TRBJ2-6 and V is TRBV28; no reliable D call. Germline V gene lookup returns CDR1 MDHEN and CDR2 SYDVKM. The CDR3 spans 15 residues. Trimming pared 3 bases from V and 0 bases from J, leaving 6 bases between. CDR3 nucleotides: TGTGCCAGCAGTTTTGGATACTCTGGGGCCAACGTCCTGACTTTC. Translated: CASSFGYSGANVLTF. Together with reference TRBV28 and TRBJ2-6, the CDR3 gives the full variable domain: DVKVTQSSRYLVKRTGEKVFLECVQDMDHENMFWYRQDPGLGLRLIYFSYDVKMKEKGDIPEGYSVSREKKERFSLILESASTNQTSMYLCASSFGYSGANVLTFGAGSRLTVL.

The chain carries TRBV2 and TRBJ2-3; D gene ambiguous. Germline assignment: CDR1 SNHLY and CDR2 FYNNEI. The CDR3 has 14 residues. V lost 0 bases, J lost 5 bases, and 9 bases lay in between. CDR3 bases: TGTGCCAGCAGTGAAGCATCCTGGGAAGATACGCAGTATTTT. Its translation is CASSEASWEDTQYF.

The V call is TRBV19, the J call TRBJ1-1; no clear D. This CDR3 is 15 amino acids long. The V gene lost 5 bases and the J gene lost 0 bases, with 13 bases spanning the gap. From germline, CDR1 is LNHDA and CDR2 SQIVND (reference sequence). CDR3: CASSLALGLNTEAFF. In DNA, the CDR3 is TGTGCCAGTAGTCTCGCTTTGGGCTTGAACACTGAAGCTTTCTTT.

The rearrangement joins TRBV9 to TRBJ2-1; TRBD1 or TRBD2 may be the D gene (5 bases each). Trimming pared 0 bases from V and 2 bases from J, leaving 9 bases between. In germline, CDR1 is SGDLS, CDR2 YYNGEE. This CDR3 has 15 residues. DNA of the CDR3: TGTGCCAGCAGCGTAGACGGGGCCGCCTACAATGAGCAGTTCTTC. Translating gives CASSVDGAAYNEQFF. The whole variable domain, remainder taken from reference TRBV9 and TRBJ2-1, is DSGVTQTPKHLITATGQRVTLRCSPRSGDLSVYWYQQSLDQGLQFLIQYYNGEERAKGNILERFSAQQFPDLHSELNLSSLELGDSALYFCASSVDGAAYNEQFFGPGTRLTVL.

The chain recombines TRBV15 with TRBJ2-7; D perhaps matches TRBD1 (7 bases). Germline lookup yields CDR1 LNHNV and CDR2 YYDKDF (reference sequence). The germline V and J ends were trimmed by 0 bases and 1 base, with 10 bases remaining between them. The CDR3 covers 15 residues. The CDR3 region is CATSRDRGDSYEQYF. DNA of the CDR3: TGTGCCACCAGCAGAGACAGGGGGGATTCCTACGAGCAGTACTTC. The full variable domain, in which reference TRBV15 and TRBJ2-7 provide the parts outside the CDR3, is DAMVIQNPRYQVTQFGKPVTLSCSQTLNHNVMYWYQQKSSQAPKLLFHYYDKDFNNEADTPDNFQSRRPNTSFCFLDIRSPGLGDTAMYLCATSRDRGDSYEQYFGPGTRLTVT.

The gene calls are TRBV7-8 and TRBJ1-1; tentatively, D is TRBD1 (5 bases). Trimming removed 5 bases from V and 0 bases from J, with 10 bases in between. The CDR3 loop spans 14 amino acids. The germline V gene has CDR1 SGHVS and CDR2 FQNEAQ. In DNA form, the CDR3 reads TGTGCCAGCAGCGGACAAATCATGAACACTGAAGCTTTCTTT. Its translation is CASSGQIMNTEAFF.

This chain connects TRBV9 to TRBJ1-2; 7 bases align to TRBD1. V trimming: 0 bases; J trimming: 8 bases; junction bases outside the gene matches: 1. The CDR3 length is 12 residues. Germline V lookup: CDR1 SGDLS, CDR2 YYNGEE. The CDR3 DNA reads TGTGCCAGCAGCGTAGGGGACAGCGGCTACACCTTC. Residues: CASSVGDSGYTF.

The chain couples TRBV20-1 to TRBJ2-1, with 8 bases aligning to TRBD2. The CDR3 has 14 residues. Per the germline V gene, CDR1 is DFQATT and CDR2 is SNEGSKA (reference sequence). The junction had 5 bases not matched to a gene; V was cut back by 3 bases and J by 4 bases. DNA for the CDR3: TGCAGTGCTAGTTTTGTAGCGGGGTACAATGAGCAGTTCTTC. It codes for CSASFVAGYNEQFF.

The chain has TRBV15 and TRBJ2-1; 8 bases match TRBD2. There are 14 residues in the CDR3. From germline, CDR1 is LNHNV and CDR2 YYDKDF (reference sequence). Unmatched junction bases numbered 1, after V lost 0 bases and J lost 6 bases. The CDR3 DNA sequence: TGTGCCACCAGCAGAGAGCGGGAGGCCAATGAGCAGTTCTTC. This encodes CATSREREANEQFF.

This clone was counted a single time. This chain connects TRBV7-2 to TRBJ2-7, with D unresolved. The CDR3 has 15 amino acids. Germline-derived CDR1 and CDR2 are SGHTA and FQGNSA. The germline V and J ends were trimmed by 1 base and 3 bases, with 13 bases remaining between them. This CDR3 is CASSLEAVLSYEQYF. In nucleotides, the CDR3 is TGTGCCAGCAGCTTAGAGGCAGTCTTGAGCTACGAGCAGTACTTC.

The chain couples TRBV5-1 to TRBJ2-3; D unresolved. The CDR3 totals 15 residues. Trimming shortened V by 5 bases and J by 0 bases, and 13 bases separated the two germline ends. Germline values: CDR1 SGHRS, CDR2 YFSETQ. Here the CDR3 reads CASSPVGVSTDTQYF. The CDR3 DNA reads TGCGCCAGCAGTCCGGTGGGCGTTAGCACAGATACGCAGTATTTT. The full variable domain, rest sourced from reference TRBV5-1 and TRBJ2-3, is KAGVTQTPRYLIKTRGQQVTLSCSPISGHRSVSWYQQTPGQGLQFLFEYFSETQRNKGNFPGRFSGRQFSNSRSEMNVSTLELGDSALYLCASSPVGVSTDTQYFGPGTRLTVL.

CDR3 bases: TGTGCCAGCAGTTACGGAGCGGGACGGTTTTGGAGTGAGCAGTTCTTC. It codes for CASSYGAGRFWSEQFF. The chain joins TRBV6-5 to TRBJ2-1, with 7 bases that match TRBD2. Germline loops: CDR1 MNHEY, CDR2 SVGAGI. CDR3 length: 16 residues. Trimming at V came to 2 bases and at J to 9 bases, leaving 13 bases not matched to a gene.

This clone was seen more than once but under ten times. A junction boundary mismatches the germline segment, possibly from a read error. The chain recombines TRBV7-9 with TRBJ1-2, with a possible D match to TRBD1 (5 bases). Per germline, CDR1 SEHNR and CDR2 FQNEAQ (reference sequence). This CDR3 contains 13 residues. The CDR3 loop is CASSLAGDRGYTF. The CDR3 bases are TGTGCCAGCAGCCTAGCGGGGGATCGTGGCTACACCTTC.

J is TRBJ2-7 and V is TRBV28; 9 bases agree with TRBD1. The CDR3 totals 15 residues. V lost 2 bases and J lost 3; bases outside the gene matches: 5. Germline loops: CDR1 MDHEN, CDR2 SYDVKM. CDR3 sequence reads: CASSLMGQGIYEQYF. In nucleotides, the CDR3 is TGTGCCAGCAGTTTAATGGGACAGGGAATCTACGAGCAGTACTTC. The full variable domain, completed using reference TRBV28 and TRBJ2-7, is DVKVTQSSRYLVKRTGEKVFLECVQDMDHENMFWYRQDPGLGLRLIYFSYDVKMKEKGDIPEGYSVSREKKERFSLILESASTNQTSMYLCASSLMGQGIYEQYFGPGTRLTVT.